The 18 T cell receptor beta chains listed next were all sequenced from one sample in a study of metastatic and nonmetastatic thyroid tumors. TCRdb called clones again from the PCR reads with MiXCR. Altogether 45,000 or so clones are present, 15% to 20% being singletons, with the ten largest covering about 20%. None of the patients had undergone any treatment ahead of thyroid surgery. The specimen sequenced was blood. The receptors were sampled from a female donor with papillary thyroid cancer or a benign thyroid nodule (not recorded which). Some clones in this sample may be carry-over from other donors' samples.

In its sample, this clone was seen many times. The V gene is TRBV4-1, the J gene TRBJ2-1, with TRBD2 matching 12 bases. The CDR3 extends over 16 amino acids. Germline CDR1 MGHRA, CDR2 YSYEKL. After removal of 2 bases from V and 8 bases from J, the junction contained 7 bases not matched to a gene. CDR3 DNA: TGCGCCAGCAGCCAATTACTAGCGGGAGGTCTCCATGAGCAGTTCTTC. This codes for CASSQLLAGGLHEQFF.

Points on this clone: Germline is not matched at one junction end, which may reflect a read error. This rearrangement joins TRBV28 to TRBJ2-5; 12 nucleotides line up with TRBD1. Germline CDR1 is MDHEN and CDR2 is SYDVKM. The CDR3 spans 15 residues. The CDR3 bases are TGTGCCAGCAGTCCGGGACAGGGGGCCGTAGAGACCAAGTTCTTC. Translated: CASSPGQGAVETKFF.

The V and J genes are TRBV6-2 or TRBV6-3 and TRBJ1-2, with D hard to call. The germline V gene has CDR1 MNHEY and CDR2 SVGEGT. The CDR3 covers 14 residues. V gave up 0 bases and J gave up 8 bases, with 13 bases separating them. The CDR3 protein is CASSYSTPSNGYTF. The CDR3 nucleotides read TGTGCCAGCAGTTACTCGACACCGTCTAACGGCTACACCTTC.

Many counts were recorded for this clone. The chain joins TRBV20-1 to TRBJ2-3; 9 bases match TRBD2. Germline CDR1 is DFQATT and CDR2 is SNEGSKA (reference sequence). With V trimmed by 4 bases and J by 0 bases, 11 bases remained unmatched. The CDR3 has 17 residues. CDR3: CSAKPDLSGGSTDTQYF. The CDR3 nucleotides read TGCAGTGCTAAACCTGACCTTAGCGGGGGTAGCACAGATACGCAGTATTTT.

This clone has a count of ten or more. The chain carries TRBV27 and TRBJ1-5; D may be TRBD1 (6 bases). The germline V gene has CDR1 MNHEY and CDR2 SMNVEV (reference sequence). This CDR3 spans 17 amino acids. V was pared by 5 bases and J by 0 bases, with 17 bases between. As DNA, the CDR3 is TGTGCCAGCAGTCCCTACCCAACAGGGCCTAGCAATCAGCCCCAGCATTTT. It codes for CASSPYPTGPSNQPQHF.

The table lists this clone with many counts. This rearrangement joins TRBV4-1 to TRBJ2-5; 8 positions agree with TRBD2. Germline CDR1 is MGHRA and CDR2 is YSYEKL. This CDR3 has 15 residues. J was trimmed by 3 bases and V by 0 bases; bases with no gene match: 3. This CDR3 is CASSQDPGGEETQYF. The CDR3 bases are TGCGCCAGCAGCCAAGATCCGGGGGGGGAAGAGACCCAGTACTTC.

Many counts were recorded for this clone. The rearrangement joins TRBV19 to TRBJ1-1; unclear D gene. CDR3 length: 14 residues. Germline loops: CDR1 LNHDA, CDR2 SQIVND (reference sequence). Between the trimmed V and J ends, which lost 7 bases and 6 bases, there was a span of 18 bases. The CDR3 is CASTEKGRDPEAFF. The CDR3 coding sequence is TGTGCCAGTACGGAGAAAGGGCGGGATCCTGAAGCTTTCTTT.

There are many counts of this clone. The CDR3 region has the DNA TGTGCCAGCAGCTTAGGGAAGAACACTGAAGCTTTCTTT. It encodes CASSLGKNTEAFF. The chain recombines TRBV7-8 with TRBJ1-1; no reliable D call. The germline gives CDR1 SGHVS, CDR2 FQNEAQ. V was shortened by 1 base and J by 1 base, with 4 bases between the two germline ends. The CDR3 consists of 13 residues.

This clone was counted ten times or more. Additional DNA sequences in this sample encode the identical CDR3. The chain uses TRBV5-4 and TRBJ2-2, with D possibly being TRBD2 (6 bases). In germline, CDR1 is SGHNT, CDR2 YYREEE (reference sequence). Trimming pared 4 bases from V and 2 bases from J, leaving 12 bases between. CDR3 length equals 15 residues. The CDR3 DNA reads TGTGCCAGCAGCCCTGGAGGGGCCAACACCGGGGAGCTGTTTTTT. Its protein is CASSPGGANTGELFF.

Details on this clone: The same CDR3 can be traced to other DNA sequences in this sample. CDR3 DNA sequence: TGCGCCAGCAGCGAAGAGAACAGGGGATGGAGCGAGCAGTTCTTC. Protein: CASSEENRGWSEQFF. The chain recombines TRBV10-1 with TRBJ2-1; 7 nucleotides line up with TRBD1. The CDR3 covers 15 residues. Per germline, CDR1 WNHNN and CDR2 SYGVQD (reference sequence). After removal of 6 bases from V and 10 bases from J, the junction contained 15 bases not matched to a gene.

V gene TRBV9 combines with J gene TRBJ1-6; D call uncertain. Trimming shortened V by 1 base and J by 5 bases, and 7 bases separated the two germline ends. The V gene's germline CDR1 is SGDLS and CDR2 YYNGEE. The CDR3 consists of 14 residues. CDR3 coding DNA: TGTGCCAGCAGCGTACGTCAGGATAATTCACCCCTCCACTTT. This encodes CASSVRQDNSPLHF.

The V call is TRBV28, the J call TRBJ2-1; 8 bases line up with TRBD2. V dropped 7 bases and J dropped 7; count of bases not matched to a gene: 12. The CDR3 loop spans 15 amino acids. Germline CDR1 reads MDHEN; CDR2 reads SYDVKM. CDR3 bases: TGTGCCAGCACTCTAGCGGGTGGGGTTTTGAATGAGCAGTTCTTC. As protein: CASTLAGGVLNEQFF.

This clone was seen repeatedly, ten times or more. V is TRBV5-1 and J is TRBJ2-1; 9 nucleotides line up with TRBD1. Germline V CDR1 and CDR2: SGHRS, YFSETQ. Trimming removed 4 bases from V and 0 bases from J; junction bases left unmatched: 11. The CDR3 loop spans 18 amino acids. In DNA, the CDR3 is TGCGCCAGCAGCCTCACCGGGACAGGGCCGCGCTCCTACAATGAGCAGTTCTTC. It yields the protein CASSLTGTGPRSYNEQFF.

The genes are TRBV20-1 and TRBJ2-5, with a possible D match to TRBD2 (5 bases). Germline V CDR1 and CDR2: DFQATT, SNEGSKA (reference sequence). Trimming left V 3 bases short and J 2 bases short, with 7 bases between. The length of the CDR3 is 12 residues. The CDR3 sequence is CSASGRQETQYF. The DNA for the CDR3 is TGCAGTGCTAGTGGGAGACAAGAGACCCAGTACTTC.

The rearrangement links TRBV6-1 to TRBJ1-5; possible D gene TRBD1, 5 bases. The CDR3 is 16 amino acids. The V gene's germline CDR1 is MNHNS and CDR2 SASEGT. The V gene lost 1 base and the J gene lost 6 bases, with 16 bases spanning the gap. The CDR3 bases are TGTGCCAGCAGTGAAGGGGGCGGGGGGATAGCTCAGCCCCAGCATTTT. It is translated as CASSEGGGGIAQPQHF.

The rearrangement links TRBV9 to TRBJ1-6; D uncertain. V lost 6 bases to trimming and J lost 6 bases, with 7 bases between them. The germline V gene has CDR1 SGDLS and CDR2 YYNGEE. This CDR3 is 12 amino acids long. CDR3 nucleotide sequence: TGTGCCAGCACGGGTAGTAATTCACCCCTCCACTTT. The encoded protein is CASTGSNSPLHF. Drawing the rest from reference TRBV9 and TRBJ1-6, the complete variable domain is DSGVTQTPKHLITATGQRVTLRCSPRSGDLSVYWYQQSLDQGLQFLIQYYNGEERAKGNILERFSAQQFPDLHSELNLSSLELGDSALYFCASTGSNSPLHFGNGTRLTVT.

This clone was detected many times. The CDR3 sequence is CASRQTTDYRAFF. CDR3 in DNA: TGTGCCAGCAGGCAGACGACAGATTATCGGGCTTTCTTT. V and J are TRBV6-1 and TRBJ1-1; weak D call: TRBD1 (5 bases). The CDR3 runs to 13 residues. V was pared by 6 bases and J by 11 bases, with 19 bases between. Germline CDR1 reads MNHNS; CDR2 reads SASEGT.

The V and J genes are TRBV4-1 and TRBJ2-2, with TRBD2 matching 11 bases. The CDR3 covers 17 residues. Trimming cost V 0 bases and J 4 bases; bases outside gene matches: 4. The germline gives CDR1 MGHRA, CDR2 YSYEKL. Written as DNA, the CDR3 is TGCGCCAGCAGCCAAGAATATAGCGGGAGGGCCACCGGGGAGCTGTTTTTT. Amino acids: CASSQEYSGRATGELFF.